The rows below give T cell receptor beta chains drawn from one sample of a study of shared clonotypes between healthy human individuals. The table came from immunoSEQ multiplex PCR; TCRdb's copy has only in-frame clones and leaves some out. In the table there are roughly 1,600,000 clones, 98% of which are singletons. The sequencing sample was made of naive CD4+ T cells sorted from blood. The source of these receptors is a man younger than 40 in good health. CDR3s include the opening cysteine and the closing phenylalanine or tryptophan. The order of the fields is D gene, clone size, V gene, J gene, CDR3 DNA, CDR3 protein. The D gene is left open where the match is weak. Not every row has a clone size; where given, it reads once, few, many or a size class.

>.|once|TRBV15|TRBJ1-2
TGTGCCACCAGCAGAGGGGCGCGGGACAACATCTCGGCCTTC
CATSRGARDNISAF
>.|.|TRBV18|TRBJ1-5
TGTGCCAGCTCACCGGAAGGAGGCAATCAGCCCCAGCATTTT
CASSPEGGNQPQHF
>TRBD1|.|TRBV5-1|TRBJ1-1
TGCGCCAGCCGTGGACAGGGGGACACTGAAGCTTTCTTT
CASRGQGDTEAFF
>.|once|TRBV6-1|TRBJ2-7
TGTGCCAGCAGTGCCCGACTACTTCCCTACGAGCAGTACTTC
CASSARLLPYEQYF
>.|.|TRBV15|TRBJ2-3
TGTGCCACCAGCAGAGATGGAGACGTTGTGGATACGCAGTATTTT
CATSRDGDVVDTQYF
>TRBD2|.|TRBV2|TRBJ2-7
TGTGCCAGCAGCCTCCTTCCGGGACTAGCGGGAGGCGAGCAGTACTTC
CASSLLPGLAGGEQYF
>.|.|TRBV7-8|TRBJ2-1
TGTGCCAGCAGGCCGCCACTAGTATCGGCTGAGCAGTTCTTC
CASRPPLVSAEQFF
>.|.|TRBV7-6|TRBJ1-3
TGTGCCAGCAGCTTCTCCGGGACCGCGTACTCTGGAAACACCATATATTTT
CASSFSGTAYSGNTIYF
>TRBD1|.|TRBV11-3|TRBJ2-2
TGTGCCAGCAGCGTATCGCAGGGGGCGCCCCGCCACACCGGGGAGCTGTTTTTT
CASSVSQGAPRHTGELFF
>.|.|TRBV25-1|TRBJ2-7
TGTGCCAGCAGTGAATACGGCGGGAACTACGAGCAGTACTTC
CASSEYGGNYEQYF
>.|.|TRBV19|TRBJ2-7
TGTGCCAGTAGTATGGAGGGGGGGCCCTACGAGCAGTACTTC
CASSMEGGPYEQYF
>.|.|TRBV5-1|TRBJ2-6
TGCGCCAGCAGCTTGACCGGACAGAGCTCTGGGGCCAACGTCCTGACTTTC
CASSLTGQSSGANVLTF
>TRBD1|.|TRBV7-8|TRBJ1-4
TGTGCCAGCAGCCCCCGGGACAGGGGTGAAAAACTGTTTTTT
CASSPRDRGEKLFF
>TRBD1|.|TRBV6-5|TRBJ1-4
TGTGCCAGCAGTATAGACAGGGCTGGAGGAAAACTGTTTTTT
CASSIDRAGGKLFF
>TRBD2|.|TRBV11-2|TRBJ2-1
TGTGCCAGCAGCTTTGGACTAGCGACATTGAGGGAGCAGTTCTTC
CASSFGLATLREQFF
>.|.|TRBV28|TRBJ1-1
TGTGCCAGCAGTTTTCGGGGTACTGAAGCTTTCTTT
CASSFRGTEAFF
>.|.|TRBV28|TRBJ2-6
TGTGCCACTACCCGATCTGGGGCCAACGTCCTGACTTTC
CATTRSGANVLTF
>TRBD2|.|TRBV9|TRBJ2-7
TGTGCCAGCAGCCAGACTAGCGGGAGCTACGAGCAGTACTTC
CASSQTSGSYEQYF
>TRBD1|.|TRBV7-6|TRBJ2-7
TGTGCCAGCAGACTTGACAGGGGACAAGGCGAGCAGTACTTC
CASRLDRGQGEQYF
>.|.|TRBV5-1|TRBJ1-5
TGCGCCAGCAGCCCTGGTAGCGGGGCCTATCAGCCCCAGCATTTT
CASSPGSGAYQPQHF
>TRBD2|.|TRBV29-1|TRBJ2-1
TGCAGCGCTCCCGGGACTAGCGGGAGCTTAGGTATCTACAATGAGCAGTTCTTC
CSAPGTSGSLGIYNEQFF
>TRBD1|.|TRBV11-2|TRBJ2-3
TGTGCCAGCAGCTCCTCCTTGGGACAGGTGGCGCAGTATTTT
CASSSSLGQVAQYF
>.|.|TRBV27|TRBJ2-5
TGTGCCAGCAGTCCCCTGAGACGGACAGACTCGTACCAAGAGACCCAGTACTTC
CASSPLRRTDSYQETQYF
>TRBD2|.|TRBV7-2|TRBJ2-1
TGTGCCAGCAGGGTGGGGGCTAGCGGGAGTGGGTCCTACAATGAGCAGTTCTTC
CASRVGASGSGSYNEQFF
>TRBD1|.|TRBV7-7|TRBJ1-5
TGTGCCAGCAGCTTAGGGACAGGAAAGGATCAGCCCCAGCATTTT
CASSLGTGKDQPQHF
>.|.|TRBV18|TRBJ1-2
TGTGCCAGCTCACCCTACAGACAAATTAACTATGGCTACACCTTC
CASSPYRQINYGYTF
>.|.|TRBV29-1|TRBJ1-1
TGCAGCGCCGGGGCCGGTGAAGCTTTCTTT
CSAGAGEAFF
>.|.|TRBV5-8|TRBJ2-1
TGTGCCAGCAGCCAGAAGGGGACACCCACCTACAATGAGCAGTTCTTC
CASSQKGTPTYNEQFF
>.|.|TRBV5-1|TRBJ1-2
TGCGCCAGCAGCTTGGCCGTGGCAGGCTATGGCTACACCTTC
CASSLAVAGYGYTF